These 30 T cell receptor beta chains were all obtained from the same sample, sequenced in a study of cytotoxic CD8 clonotypes in ibrutinib-treated CLL. Only in-frame clones appear in the TCRdb table, and some are missing; sequencing was by immunoSEQ multiplex PCR. The table shows fewer than 400,000 clones, with about 64% occurring only once. The source material was PBMCs, sampled after 36 months of ibrutinib treatment. These receptors came from a human donor with chronic lymphocytic leukemia.

The rearrangement joins TRBV7-8 to TRBJ1-1, with D perhaps matching TRBD1 (5 bases). Trimming shortened V by 1 base and J by 5 bases, and 11 bases separated the two germline ends. There are 14 residues in the CDR3. Germline loops: CDR1 SGHVS, CDR2 FQNEAQ. CDR3 nucleotides: TGTGCCAGCAGCTTAGGTTGGGGGGATACTGAAGCTTTCTTT. Translation gives CASSLGWGDTEAFF.

This sequence joins TRBV13 and TRBJ2-2; no clear D gene. The ends were cut back, 8 bases at V and 4 bases at J, with 14 bases in the middle. Per germline, CDR1 PRHDT and CDR2 FYEKMQ (reference sequence). CDR3 size: 14 residues. Written as DNA, the CDR3 is TGTGCCAGCCTCCGCCTTTTGGGCACCGGGGAGCTGTTTTTT. Its protein product is CASLRLLGTGELFF.

V usage is TRBV7-9 and J usage is TRBJ2-7; maybe TRBD2 (5 bases). The ends were cut back, 0 bases at V and 11 bases at J, with 11 bases in the middle. The germline V gene has CDR1 SEHNR and CDR2 FQNEAQ (reference sequence). The CDR3 sequence is 12 residues long. CDR3 loop: CASSLARAVKYF. CDR3 nucleotide sequence: TGTGCCAGCAGCTTAGCGCGGGCTGTGAAGTACTTC.

The J gene is TRBJ1-2, the V gene TRBV2, with TRBD1 identical over 7 bases. The CDR3 runs 13 residues. The germline gives CDR1 SNHLY, CDR2 FYNNEI. After removal of 8 bases from V and 2 bases from J, the junction contained 5 bases not matched to a gene. CDR3 coding DNA: TGTGCCAGCCTACAGGGGTTCAACTATGGCTACACCTTC. Residues: CASLQGFNYGYTF.

The rearrangement links TRBV2 to TRBJ2-1; D not resolved. With 6 bases removed from V and 9 bases from J, the gap between germline ends came to 15 bases. Germline CDR1 is SNHLY and CDR2 is FYNNEI. The CDR3 length is 13 residues. In nucleotides, the CDR3 is TGTGCCAGCAGCCTAACCGGCTTAGGTGAGCAGTTCTTC. It yields the protein CASSLTGLGEQFF.

This chain connects TRBV5-1 to TRBJ2-5; TRBD2 aligns across 9 bases. The V and J ends lost 0 bases and 5 bases, in that order; junction bases with no gene match: 11. Germline V CDR1 and CDR2: SGHRS, YFSETQ. The CDR3 runs 17 residues. In DNA, the CDR3 is TGCGCCAGCAGCTTGGGCTTACCGGGACTAGCCTGGGAGACCCAGTACTTC. Its protein is CASSLGLPGLAWETQYF.

The J gene is TRBJ1-2, the V gene TRBV9; D is undetermined. Germline values: CDR1 SGDLS, CDR2 YYNGEE. CDR3 length equals 13 residues. The ends were cut back, 2 bases at V and 2 bases at J, with 7 bases in the middle. The CDR3 nucleotides read TGTGCCAGCAGCGTGTGGGCGAACTATGGCTACACCTTC. Translating it yields CASSVWANYGYTF.

This sequence joins TRBV5-1 and TRBJ2-1, with 8 bases aligning to TRBD1. The CDR3 has 14 amino acids. In germline, CDR1 is SGHRS, CDR2 YFSETQ. The V and J ends lost 2 bases and 4 bases, in that order; junction bases with no gene match: 2. The CDR3 sequence is CASSLTGGYNEQFF. Here the CDR3 DNA reads TGCGCCAGCAGCTTAACAGGGGGTTACAATGAGCAGTTCTTC.

V is TRBV9 and J is TRBJ1-1; D not certain. The CDR3 covers 12 residues. CDR1 is SGDLS and CDR2 is YYNGEE in the germline V gene. V lost 1 base to trimming and J lost 7 bases, with 8 bases between them. This chain's CDR3 is CASSVRPDEAFF. The CDR3 nucleotides are TGTGCCAGCAGCGTAAGACCGGATGAAGCTTTCTTT.

The chain recombines TRBV14 with TRBJ1-1; D might be TRBD1 (6 bases). Germline CDR1 reads SGHDN; CDR2 reads FVKESK. The CDR3 spans 16 residues. V lost 3 bases and J lost 4, with 18 bases in between. The CDR3 region is CASSHGGLVFPTEAFF. In DNA form, the CDR3 reads TGTGCCAGCAGCCACGGGGGCCTTGTCTTTCCCACTGAAGCTTTCTTT.

V and J are TRBV29-1 and TRBJ2-7, with TRBD1 matching over 7 bases. CDR3 length: 11 residues. Per the germline V gene, CDR1 is SQVTM and CDR2 is ANQGSEA. Losses at the gene ends were 6 bases for V and 5 bases for J; bases not matched to a gene: 4. CDR3 residues: CSVHRGNEQYF. CDR3 nucleotides: TGCAGCGTCCACAGGGGTAACGAGCAGTACTTC.

The V and J genes are TRBV4-3 and TRBJ2-7, with TRBD2 as a possible D gene (5 bases). V lost 1 base and J lost 3, with 10 bases in between. Germline CDR1 LGHNA, CDR2 YSLEER. The CDR3 spans 14 residues. The CDR3 loop is CASSQGREYYEQYF. CDR3 nucleotide sequence: TGCGCCAGCAGCCAAGGTCGGGAATACTACGAGCAGTACTTC.

The CDR3 loop reads CASGQGRATEAFF. The CDR3 DNA reads TGTGCCTCAGGACAGGGGAGGGCCACTGAAGCTTTCTTT. The chain employs TRBV15 and TRBJ1-1; 9 positions agree with TRBD1. With V trimmed by 11 bases and J by 4 bases, 8 bases remained unmatched. The germline V gene encodes CDR1 LNHNV and CDR2 YYDKDF (reference sequence). CDR3 length: 13 residues.

CDR3 sequence: CSAVALGNYEQYF. DNA of the CDR3: TGCAGCGCCGTGGCGCTGGGGAACTACGAGCAGTACTTC. The rearrangement links TRBV29-1 to TRBJ2-7, with D unclear. The CDR3 spans 13 residues. Trimming pared 7 bases from V and 3 bases from J, leaving 16 bases between. Per the germline V gene, CDR1 is SQVTM and CDR2 is ANQGSEA.

Worth noting for this clone: One end of the junction does not line up with germline, which may come from a read error. The chain couples TRBV9 to TRBJ2-7; D is uncertain. Germline V gene sequence: CDR1 SGDLS, CDR2 YYNGEE. CDR3 length: 13 residues. This chain's CDR3 is CASSGQPPPKLHF. CDR3 nucleotides: TGTGCCAGCAGCGGCCAGCCCCCGCCGAAACTCCACTTC.

The gene calls are TRBV5-6 and TRBJ2-1; 8 nucleotides align to TRBD2. CDR1 is SGHDT, CDR2 YYEEEE, per germline. The length of the CDR3 is 14 residues. Trimming cost V 5 bases and J 2 bases; bases outside gene matches: 3. CDR3 in amino acids: CASRTGGAYNEQFF. CDR3 DNA: TGTGCCAGCAGGACGGGAGGGGCCTACAATGAGCAGTTCTTC. Using reference TRBV5-6 and TRBJ2-1 for the parts outside the CDR3, the full variable domain is DAGVTQSPTHLIKTRGQQVTLRCSPKSGHDTVSWYQQALGQGPQFIFQYYEEEERQRGNFPDRFSGHQFPNYSSELNVNALLLGDSALYLCASRTGGAYNEQFFGPGTRLTVL.

The chain combines TRBV23-1 with TRBJ2-5, with D hard to call. TRBV23-1 is classed as an ORF, of uncertain function. V dropped 6 bases and J dropped 5 bases, with 1 base sitting between them. The CDR3 totals 9 residues. CDR3 DNA: TGCGCCAGCAGGGAGACCCAGTACTTC. Translation gives CASRETQYF.

In its sample, this clone was seen once. This chain connects TRBV11-2 to TRBJ2-3, with TRBD2 matching 14 bases. The CDR3 spans 16 residues. CDR1 is SGHAT, CDR2 FQNNGV, per germline. Trimming removed 1 base from V and 6 bases from J; junction bases left unmatched: 3. CDR3 sequence reads: CASSLGTSGGWDTQYF. The DNA for the CDR3 is TGTGCCAGCAGCTTAGGGACTAGCGGGGGGTGGGATACGCAGTATTTT.

The V call is TRBV9, the J call TRBJ2-3; 13 positions match TRBD2. The CDR3 has 17 residues. The V and J ends lost 4 bases and 1 base, in that order; junction bases with no gene match: 6. Germline CDR1 and CDR2: SGDLS and YYNGEE. The CDR3 is CASSFTSGRAGTDTQYF. For the CDR3, the DNA is TGTGCCAGCAGCTTCACTAGCGGGAGGGCCGGCACAGATACGCAGTATTTT.

The CDR3 nucleotides are TGCGCCAGCAGCTTGGCCCCGGAGTACGAGCAGTACTTC. Protein: CASSLAPEYEQYF. The chain is built from TRBV5-1 and TRBJ2-7, with unresolved D. This CDR3 is built from 13 residues. CDR1 SGHRS and CDR2 YFSETQ come from the germline V gene. Trimming took off 0 bases at V and 4 bases at J, with 8 bases between the two ends.

The chain combines TRBV27 with TRBJ1-1; D may be TRBD1 (6 bases). The ends were cut back, 2 bases at V and 5 bases at J, with 12 bases in the middle. The CDR3 is 14 residues long. Germline assignment: CDR1 MNHEY and CDR2 SMNVEV (reference sequence). The CDR3 loop is CASSLRWTATEAFF. CDR3 bases: TGTGCCAGCAGTTTAAGGTGGACAGCGACTGAAGCTTTCTTT.

This clone was seen once. The V call is TRBV27, the J call TRBJ2-2; no reliable D call. The germline V and J ends were trimmed by 6 bases and 7 bases, with 12 bases remaining between them. Germline CDR1 and CDR2: MNHEY and SMNVEV (reference sequence). The CDR3 is 13 residues long. The CDR3 is CASSTWRGGELFF. DNA for the CDR3: TGTGCCAGCAGCACTTGGAGAGGCGGGGAGCTGTTTTTT.

CDR3 loop: CASSPTGHGTSTDTQYF. The CDR3 DNA follows: TGCGCCAGCAGCCCAACGGGACACGGAACTAGCACAGATACGCAGTATTTT. J is TRBJ2-3 and V is TRBV5-1; a weak D match, TRBD1 (6 bases). The V end was cut by 4 bases, the J end by 0 bases, with 18 bases between. The CDR3 length is 17 residues. CDR1 is SGHRS and CDR2 is YFSETQ in the germline V gene.

The chain has TRBV6-5 and TRBJ2-7, with 10 bases lining up with TRBD2. This CDR3 spans 15 amino acids. Trimming cost V 8 bases and J 2 bases; bases outside gene matches: 9. Germline V CDR1 and CDR2: MNHEY, SVGAGI. The CDR3 sequence: CASAPLAGETYEQYF. The CDR3 DNA sequence: TGTGCCAGCGCCCCCCTAGCGGGAGAAACCTACGAGCAGTACTTC.

This clone was counted a few times. The chain carries TRBV29-1 and TRBJ2-7; 10 nucleotides match TRBD1. Germline V gives CDR1 SQVTM, CDR2 ANQGSEA. The CDR3 is 12 residues long. V lost 7 bases and J lost 6; bases outside the gene matches: 6. DNA of the CDR3: TGCAGCGCCAAGAGACAGGGGGCCGAGCAGTACTTC. Its protein is CSAKRQGAEQYF.

The gene calls are TRBV6-6 and TRBJ2-1; D gene ambiguous. Germline-derived CDR1 and CDR2 are MNHNY and SVGAGI (reference sequence). The CDR3 length is 15 residues. The V and J ends lost 0 bases and 0 bases respectively, with 6 bases between them. CDR3: CASSYSRSSYNEQFF. The CDR3, as DNA: TGTGCCAGCAGTTACTCGAGATCCTCCTACAATGAGCAGTTCTTC.

The table lists this clone with a few counts. V usage is TRBV9 and J usage is TRBJ1-1, with 11 bases fitting TRBD1. This CDR3 comprises 16 residues. CDR1 is SGDLS and CDR2 is YYNGEE in the germline V gene. V lost 4 bases and J lost 5; bases outside the gene matches: 10. CDR3 in amino acids: CASSSSQGTGGTEAFF. CDR3 coding DNA: TGTGCCAGCAGCTCATCCCAGGGGACAGGGGGGACTGAAGCTTTCTTT.

The rearrangement joins TRBV4-1 to TRBJ2-2, with D possibly matching TRBD2 (5 bases). The V and J ends lost 2 bases and 6 bases respectively, with 13 bases between them. Germline lookup yields CDR1 MGHRA and CDR2 YSYEKL. CDR3 size: 15 residues. As DNA, the CDR3 is TGCGCCAGCAGCCAAATTGCACTAGGGTCCGGGGAGCTGTTTTTT. Amino acids: CASSQIALGSGELFF.

The chain has TRBV5-4 and TRBJ2-5; 12 bases map to TRBD2. The germline V gene has CDR1 SGHNT and CDR2 YYREEE (reference sequence). CDR3 length equals 16 residues. With V trimmed by 0 bases and J by 5 bases, 5 bases remained unmatched. As DNA, the CDR3 is TGTGCCAGCAGCTTGGGGCTAGCGGGAGGGAAGGAGACCCAGTACTTC. Protein sequence: CASSLGLAGGKETQYF.

The V gene is TRBV6-5, the J gene TRBJ1-1; the D gene is possibly TRBD1 (6 bases). The CDR3 has 15 residues. Germline loops: CDR1 MNHEY, CDR2 SVGAGI. The V end lost 6 bases, the J end lost 1 base, and 15 bases lay between the germline ends. The CDR3 sequence is CASSPQGRGNTEAFF. CDR3 DNA sequence: TGTGCCAGCAGCCCCCAGGGGCGCGGGAACACTGAAGCTTTCTTT.